Below, one T cell receptor beta chain is given with its context. The antigen is not known. TCRdb's copy holds only in-frame clones and misses some; the assay was immunoSEQ multiplex PCR. This sample has about 3,000 clones, with around a quarter found just once. These data belong to a study of T cells in localized non-small cell lung cancer. Whole-study findings and limits: Higher blood T cell density tracked longer overall survival. Because sequencing included only one region (of the tumor), heterogeneity remains possible. Adjacent uninvolved lung tissue had the highest T cell clonality, exceeding tumor. There were a median 57 of the top 100 tumor clones appearing in adjacent lung.

Germline V gene data show CDR1 as LNHDA and CDR2 as SQIVND (reference sequence). Trimming shortened V by 3 bases and J by 4 bases, and 15 bases separated the two germline ends. The CDR3 loop spans 15 amino acids. The TCR sequence derives from a female donor older than 55 with stage III lung adenocarcinoma. The source material was lung tumor tissue, sampled before any cancer treatment. V usage is TRBV19 and J usage is TRBJ1-2; a possible D gene is TRBD1 (5 bases). CDR3 residues: CASSMVAGQGYGYTF. As DNA, the CDR3 is TGTGCCAGTAGTATGGTGGCAGGGCAGGGCTATGGCTACACCTTC.